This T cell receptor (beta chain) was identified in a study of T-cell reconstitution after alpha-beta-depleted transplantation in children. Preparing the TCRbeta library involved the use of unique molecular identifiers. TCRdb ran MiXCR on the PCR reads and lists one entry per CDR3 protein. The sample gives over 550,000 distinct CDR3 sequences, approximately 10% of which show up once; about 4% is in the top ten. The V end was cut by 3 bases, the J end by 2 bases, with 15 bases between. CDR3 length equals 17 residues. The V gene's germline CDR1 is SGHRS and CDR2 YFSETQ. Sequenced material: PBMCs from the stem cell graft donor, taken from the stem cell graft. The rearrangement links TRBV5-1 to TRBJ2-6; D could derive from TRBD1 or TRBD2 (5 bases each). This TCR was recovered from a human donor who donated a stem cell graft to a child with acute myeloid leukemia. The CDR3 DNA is TGCGCCAGCAGCTACCGGACCTGGGGGACTGGGGCCAACGTCCTGACTTTC. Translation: CASSYRTWGTGANVLTF.